Below are 19 T cell receptor beta chains sequenced from a single sample in a study of blood T cell repertoires in COVID-19. The protocol was immunoSEQ multiplex PCR, while the TCRdb copy is restricted to in-frame clones and leaves out a portion. The sample lists about 300,000 clones, around 90% occurring once. The sample taken for sequencing was PBMCs or T cells enriched from blood (not recorded which). The receptors originated from a middle-aged woman who had recovered from COVID-19.

This clone was seen a single time. This chain joins TRBV29-1 and TRBJ2-5; D possibly corresponds to TRBD1 (5 bases). Germline values: CDR1 SQVTM, CDR2 ANQGSEA. There are 12 residues in the CDR3. Trimming left V 3 bases short and J 7 bases short, with 12 bases between. This CDR3 is CSVDWGVVTQYF. The CDR3, as DNA: TGCAGCGTTGATTGGGGCGTTGTGACCCAGTACTTC.

This clone was detected only once. This rearrangement joins TRBV12-5 to TRBJ1-1, with TRBD1 matching over 9 bases. V lost 3 bases and J lost 5; bases outside the gene matches: 10. The CDR3 has 16 amino acids. Germline V gene lookup returns CDR1 LGHNT and CDR2 FRNRAP. This CDR3 is CASGFTPWTGETEAFF. In DNA form, the CDR3 reads TGTGCTAGTGGTTTTACCCCCTGGACAGGGGAGACTGAAGCTTTCTTT. The full variable domain, in which reference TRBV12-5 and TRBJ1-1 provide the parts outside the CDR3, is DARVTQTPRHKVTEMGQEVTMRCQPILGHNTVFWYRQTMMQGLELLAYFRNRAPLDDSGMPKDRFSAEMPDATLATLKIQPSEPRDSAVYFCASGFTPWTGETEAFFGQGTRLTVV.

This chain uses TRBV2 with TRBJ2-3; D is unresolved. Germline CDR1 and CDR2: SNHLY and FYNNEI. The CDR3 has 11 amino acids. V was shortened by 4 bases and J by 4 bases, with 3 bases between the two germline ends. The CDR3 DNA sequence: TGTGCCAGCAGTGCATCAGATACGCAGTATTTT. The encoded protein is CASSASDTQYF.

The chain couples TRBV5-5 to TRBJ2-7; D is possibly TRBD2 (5 bases). This CDR3 is built from 14 residues. The germline V and J ends were trimmed by 0 bases and 2 bases, with 9 bases remaining between them. From germline, CDR1 is SGHKS and CDR2 YYEKEE (reference sequence). In nucleotides, the CDR3 is TGTGCCAGCAGCTTGGGTCCCGGGGCCTACGAGCAGTACTTC. This translates into CASSLGPGAYEQYF. The entire variable domain, with the rest obtained from reference TRBV5-5 and TRBJ2-7, is as follows: DAGVTQSPTHLIKTRGQQVTLRCSPISGHKSVSWYQQVLGQGPQFIFQYYEKEERGRGNFPDRFSARQFPNYSSELNVNALLLGDSALYLCASSLGPGAYEQYFGPGTRLTVT.

This clone came up once. The V call is TRBV20-1, the J call TRBJ2-1; 7 bases map to TRBD2. Germline lookup yields CDR1 DFQATT and CDR2 SNEGSKA (reference sequence). The J segment lost 12 bases and the V segment lost 7 bases, leaving 6 bases of the junction unmatched. The CDR3 has 10 amino acids. CDR3 protein: CSGSGEGQFF. The CDR3 DNA follows: TGCAGTGGCAGCGGGGAGGGGCAGTTCTTC.

The rearrangement uses TRBV6-4 and TRBJ1-6; 7 nucleotides agree with TRBD1. Germline CDR1 is MRHNA and CDR2 is SNTAGT. The CDR3 covers 14 residues. The V gene end was trimmed by 8 bases and the J gene end by 7 bases; junction bases not matched to a gene: 8. CDR3: CASPRTGENSPLHF. CDR3 coding DNA: TGTGCCAGCCCAAGGACAGGAGAAAATTCACCCCTCCACTTT.

This clone was seen once. V usage is TRBV15 and J usage is TRBJ2-7; unclear D gene. Germline V gives CDR1 LNHNV, CDR2 YYDKDF (reference sequence). The CDR3 covers 14 residues. V lost 2 bases, J lost 4 bases, and 12 bases lay in between. This CDR3 reads CATSRFHILYEQYF. DNA for the CDR3: TGTGCCACCAGCAGATTCCATATACTGTACGAGCAGTACTTC.

J is TRBJ2-3 and V is TRBV19; D perhaps matches TRBD2 (5 bases). The CDR3 covers 16 residues. The V gene's germline CDR1 is LNHDA and CDR2 SQIVND (reference sequence). V was shortened by 1 base and J by 2 bases, with 13 bases between the two germline ends. Written as DNA, the CDR3 is TGTGCCAGTAGTATAGTTCCTAGCAGTTTCACAGATACGCAGTATTTT. This encodes CASSIVPSSFTDTQYF.

The gene calls are TRBV7-9 and TRBJ1-2; D remains ambiguous. With 1 base removed from V and 3 bases from J, the gap between germline ends came to 9 bases. Germline CDR1 SEHNR, CDR2 FQNEAQ (reference sequence). The CDR3 spans 14 residues. The CDR3 DNA sequence: TGTGCCAGCAGCTTAGGTGGGCGCGACTATGGCTACACCTTC. Translating gives CASSLGGRDYGYTF.

The chain joins TRBV5-5 to TRBJ2-5; 7 nucleotides match TRBD2. Germline loops: CDR1 SGHKS, CDR2 YYEKEE (reference sequence). The CDR3 is made up of 16 amino acids. The V segment lost 4 bases and the J segment 4 bases; nucleotides outside the gene matches: 13. CDR3 sequence: CASSPLGLGEGETQYF. The CDR3 DNA sequence: TGTGCCAGCAGCCCTCTCGGGCTAGGGGAGGGAGAGACCCAGTACTTC.

The chain is built from TRBV18 and TRBJ2-5, with D possibly TRBD2 on 7 matching bases. CDR1 and CDR2 (germline): KGHSH, LQKENI. Trimming took off 6 bases at V and 5 bases at J, with 19 bases between the two ends. The CDR3 has 15 residues. The CDR3 protein is CASSATRGAVETQYF. The CDR3 DNA is TGTGCCAGCTCTGCGACTCGGGGGGCCGTGGAGACCCAGTACTTC.

The V gene is TRBV5-1, the J gene TRBJ2-5; TRBD1 aligns across 7 bases. The CDR3 totals 18 residues. V shed 8 bases and J 2 bases; nucleotides not matched to a gene: 21. The germline V gene encodes CDR1 SGHRS and CDR2 YFSETQ. CDR3: CASSQTGDPPLVQETQYF. The DNA for the CDR3 is TGCGCCAGTTCCCAAACAGGGGATCCACCGTTGGTACAAGAGACCCAGTACTTC.

The chain links TRBV6-2 or TRBV6-3 to TRBJ1-4, with 9 bases aligning to TRBD1. The junction had 5 bases not matched to a gene; V was cut back by 5 bases and J by 10 bases. Germline V gives CDR1 MNHEY, CDR2 SVGEGT. CDR3 length: 13 amino acids. This CDR3 is CASSTGQGGKLFF. Written as DNA, the CDR3 is TGTGCCAGCAGTACGGGACAGGGAGGAAAACTGTTTTTT.

This clone showed up just once. In DNA, the CDR3 is TGCGCCAGCAGCCAGGAGGCCTCTACAGGGGGCAGGCATTCACCCCTCCACTTT. Its translation is CASSQEASTGGRHSPLHF. V is TRBV4-3 and J is TRBJ1-6; TRBD1 matches at 9 bases. CDR3 length equals 18 residues. Germline V CDR1 and CDR2: LGHNA, YSLEER. V shed 3 bases and J 8 bases; nucleotides not matched to a gene: 14.

V is TRBV11-2 and J is TRBJ2-5, with a tentative D call TRBD2 (6 bases). V was shortened by 5 bases and J by 5 bases, with 18 bases between the two germline ends. The V gene's germline CDR1 is SGHAT and CDR2 FQNNGV. The CDR3 has 15 amino acids. The CDR3 bases are TGTGCCAGCAGCCCCCTGCGGGGCAAAGGGGAGACCCAGTACTTC. Translation: CASSPLRGKGETQYF.

This chain links TRBV29-1 with TRBJ1-1, with 9 bases fitting TRBD1. V lost 8 bases, J lost 4 bases, and 14 bases stayed unmatched. The V gene's germline CDR1 is SQVTM and CDR2 ANQGSEA. CDR3 length: 15 amino acids. The CDR3 region is CSTPGQGLLGTEAFF. In DNA form, the CDR3 reads TGCAGCACTCCGGGACAGGGTTTGCTGGGCACTGAAGCTTTCTTT.

This chain links TRBV5-1 with TRBJ2-5, with 7 bases matching TRBD1. The CDR3 contains 13 residues. V shed 4 bases, J shed 3 bases, and the junction held 3 bases outside the gene matches. Germline lookup yields CDR1 SGHRS and CDR2 YFSETQ. CDR3 amino acids: CASSTQGEETQYF. CDR3 in DNA: TGCGCCAGCAGCACCCAGGGGGAAGAGACCCAGTACTTC.

The gene calls are TRBV12-5 and TRBJ1-2, with TRBD1 as a possible D gene (6 bases). Trimming removed 2 bases from V and 5 bases from J, with 9 bases in between. Germline loops: CDR1 LGHNT, CDR2 FRNRAP. This CDR3 is 13 amino acids long. CDR3 residues: CASGLTGWYGYTF. The CDR3 DNA reads as TGTGCTAGTGGTTTGACAGGGTGGTATGGCTACACCTTC.

V usage is TRBV11-2 and J usage is TRBJ2-1, with TRBD2 matching over 16 bases. The CDR3 spans 19 residues. CDR1 and CDR2 (germline): SGHAT, FQNNGV. The junction had 12 bases not matched to a gene; V was cut back by 5 bases and J by 5 bases. In DNA, the CDR3 is TGTGCCAGCAGCCGCCAGAGTGGGACTAGCGGGGGGGTAAACAATGAGCAGTTCTTC. Translated: CASSRQSGTSGGVNNEQFF. The entire variable domain, with the rest obtained from reference TRBV11-2 and TRBJ2-1, is as follows: EAGVAQSPRYKIIEKRQSVAFWCNPISGHATLYWYQQILGQGPKLLIQFQNNGVVDDSQLPKDRFSAERLKGVDSTLKIQPAKLEDSAVYLCASSRQSGTSGGVNNEQFFGPGTRLTVL.